Listed here are 2 T cell receptor beta chains from one sample, sequenced in a study of cytomegalovirus exposure and HLA in healthy donors. This PCR relied on a set of 60 Vbeta primers and 13 Jbeta primers. Generated by immunoSEQ multiplex PCR, the TCRdb table keeps only in-frame clones and is missing some. Of approximately 100,000 clones detected, less than 80% appear once; the ten largest clones hold 4.1%. The source material was PBMCs. The origin of the receptors is a woman in her 40s in good health and CMV-seropositive.

The V call is TRBV2, the J call TRBJ2-2; D call uncertain. The V end was cut by 4 bases, the J end by 2 bases, with 2 bases between. Germline assignment: CDR1 SNHLY and CDR2 FYNNEI. The CDR3 has 12 residues. The CDR3 region has the DNA TGTGCCAGCAGTGCAAACACCGGGGAGCTGTTTTTT. Protein product: CASSANTGELFF.

This chain links TRBV9 with TRBJ1-1; D not certain. V lost 0 bases and J 2 bases, leaving 8 bases between the germline ends. The CDR3 has 14 amino acids. Germline CDR1 reads SGDLS; CDR2 reads YYNGEE. CDR3 sequence (DNA): TGTGCCAGCAGCGTAGCCCCCCTAAACACTGAAGCTTTCTTT. Amino acids: CASSVAPLNTEAFF.